This T cell receptor (beta chain) came from a study of OX40 agonist ivuxolimab in advanced cancers. General study findings and limits: At 0.1 to 3.0 mg/kg, CD4+ and CD8+ blood T cells expanded clonally by week 6.

With respect to this clone: Its antigen is currently unknown.

Profiling relied on immunoSEQ multiplex PCR, and the TCRdb table lists in-frame clones only, not all of them. The table has roughly 98,000 clones, about 80% seen once; the top ten hold more than 1.4%. The junction had 10 bases not matched to a gene; V was cut back by 6 bases and J by 2 bases. The germline V gene has CDR1 MDHEN and CDR2 SYDVKM. The CDR3 is 16 residues long. The clonotype originates from an adult with an advanced solid tumor such as melanoma, head and neck, liver or kidney cancer. This specimen was CD4+ or CD8+ T cells sorted from blood, taken in a trial of the OX40 agonist ivuxolimab. The rearrangement joins TRBV28 to TRBJ2-7; the match to TRBD1 covers 10 bases. CDR3 DNA: TGTGCCAGCAGCTCTCCGGGACAGGGGTTAACCTACGAGCAGTACTTC. It codes for CASSSPGQGLTYEQYF.